This TCR beta chain was identified in a study of response to subunit inactivated influenza vaccine (dated by TCRdb to 2016 to 2019). Some background on the complete study: The study used deep quantitative T cell receptor repertoire profiling to track responses to a trivalent subunit inactivated influenza vaccine.

This clonotype occurred many times. This clone's antigen is unknown. No quality values exist for individual bases; no much larger clone is one base distant. Library method: RT-PCR. The sample was run on an Illumina HiSeq 2500. In TCRdb, the public reads were trimmed at Q25 with fastp and aligned with MiXCR, with productive beta chains retained. All rows with the same CDR3 protein become a single entry with the most common DNA and genes. For this sample the table gives 430,000 or so distinct CDR3 sequences, of which 9.5% to 13% were detected only once. The ten largest clones add up to roughly 12% of the sample. On the study overall, not on this receptor specifically: It was suggested by the authors that each seasonal influenza vaccination may recruit only a limited number of new T cells.

V and J are trimmed by 1 base and 3 bases, and the gene matches miss 8 bases of the junction. The CDR3 holds 17 amino acids from the cysteine to the phenylalanine. Only the CDR3 region is kept as DNA, spanning 51 bases read in frame from base 1. In the germline V gene (reference sequence), CDR1 corresponds to DFQATT and CDR2 to SNEGSKA. The time point label on this specimen signifies: more than 40 days after influenza vaccine administration. The V and J genes are TRBV20-1 and TRBJ2-1; TRBD2 aligns with 11 central bases. The specimen comprised PBMCs from blood, sampled roughly 45 days after vaccination. The sequence was collected from a middle-aged man who received an inactivated influenza vaccine. Donor details come from another sample of the same person, matched by shared clones. The nucleotide sequence is given as TGCAGTGCTAGAGGGCAGGGACTAGCGGTGAGCTACAATGAGCAGTTCTTC. This yields the protein CSARGQGLAVSYNEQFF.